This T cell receptor (beta chain) was documented in a study of cytomegalovirus exposure and HLA in healthy donors. General study results and limits: The tendency of first-cohort TCR clusters to co-occur in the roughly 130 validation repertoires was the finding of a later analysis. Most observed TCR sequences were rare, whereas some public TCRs were detected in many donors. The classifier, whose performance was assessed in both the original and validation cohorts, reportedly diagnosed cytomegalovirus status with high specificity and sensitivity. The study put 150 to 200 TCR beta chains on its list as cytomegalovirus-associated.

With 5 bases removed from V and 6 bases from J, the gap between germline ends came to 14 bases. Per the germline V gene, CDR1 is MRHNA and CDR2 is SNTAGT. This CDR3 is 14 amino acids long. Sequencing was performed with immunoSEQ multiplex PCR; in TCRdb, only in-frame clones are kept and a portion is missing. Among around 80,000 clones listed, 85% to 95% were seen once. Remarks on this clone: Antigen: not known.

The receptor was derived from a woman aged 18-29 years in good health and CMV-seronegative. This rearrangement joins TRBV6-4 to TRBJ1-5, with a tentative D call TRBD1 (6 bases). Sequencing was done on a sample of PBMCs. The CDR3: CASSPTGTGQPQHF. CDR3 DNA sequence: TGTGCCAGCAGTCCAACAGGGACGGGTCAGCCCCAGCATTTT.